This passage covers 29 T cell receptor beta chains from one sample sequenced in a study of blood T cell repertoires in COVID-19. Using immunoSEQ multiplex PCR, the repertoire was profiled, and TCRdb retains in-frame clones only, with some absent. The top ten clones hold approximately 3.1% of a sample with approximately 240,000 clones, about 90% of them seen once. Specimen: PBMCs or T cells enriched from blood (not recorded which). The receptors come from a woman aged 45-60 years in a cohort exposed to, infected with or recovered from COVID-19 (not recorded which).

The chain recombines TRBV10-2 with TRBJ1-5; D is uncertain. The CDR3 sequence is 13 residues long. Trimming removed 8 bases from V and 0 bases from J, with 8 bases in between. CDR1 is WSHSY, CDR2 SAAADI, per germline. The CDR3 reads CASQKYSNQPQHF. The CDR3 coding sequence is TGCGCCAGCCAGAAGTATAGCAATCAGCCCCAGCATTTT.

This clone was counted a single time. The CDR3 here is CASRNGTPSYGYTF. The CDR3 coding sequence is TGTGCCAGCAGGAATGGGACACCAAGCTATGGCTACACCTTC. The rearrangement links TRBV21-1 to TRBJ1-2; TRBD1 is the table's D call and was not checked against the DNA. TRBV21-1 has pseudogene status. The CDR3 is 14 amino acids.

The chain combines TRBV9 with TRBJ2-3; 8 bases agree with TRBD2. This CDR3 has 14 amino acids. CDR1 and CDR2 (germline): SGDLS, YYNGEE. V gave up 1 base and J gave up 3 bases; unmatched junction bases: 1. Here the CDR3 DNA reads TGTGCCAGCAGCGTAATAGCGGGGACAGATACGCAGTATTTT. Translating gives CASSVIAGTDTQYF. Drawing the rest from reference TRBV9 and TRBJ2-3, the complete variable domain is DSGVTQTPKHLITATGQRVTLRCSPRSGDLSVYWYQQSLDQGLQFLIQYYNGEERAKGNILERFSAQQFPDLHSELNLSSLELGDSALYFCASSVIAGTDTQYFGPGTRLTVL.

The chain is built from TRBV27 and TRBJ1-1; 7 bases match TRBD1. This CDR3 spans 15 amino acids. CDR1 and CDR2 from the germline V gene are MNHEY and SMNVEV (reference sequence). V was pared by 1 base and J by 1 base, with 3 bases of the junction left unmatched. As DNA, the CDR3 is TGTGCCAGCAGTTTATACTACAGGGGGAACACTGAAGCTTTCTTT. This translates into CASSLYYRGNTEAFF.

The CDR3 sequence is CASTKWSSGGSDTQYF. The CDR3 nucleotides are TGTGCCTCTACAAAGTGGAGTAGCGGGGGCTCAGATACGCAGTATTTT. The chain links TRBV30 to TRBJ2-3; TRBD2 matches at 9 bases. The CDR3 is 16 residues long. CDR1 and CDR2 from the germline V gene are GTSNPN and SVGIG (reference sequence). V lost 7 bases to trimming and J lost 4 bases; unmatched junction nucleotides: 15. The variable domain in full, with the rest retrieved from reference TRBV30 and TRBJ2-3, is SQTIHQWPATLVQPVGSPLSLECTVEGTSNPNLYWYRQAAGRGLQLLFYSVGIGQISSEVPQNLSASRPQDRQFILSSKKLLLSDSGFYLCASTKWSSGGSDTQYFGPGTRLTVL.

The chain joins TRBV7-2 to TRBJ1-5, with a possible D match to TRBD1 (5 bases). Trimming took 2 bases from V and 9 from J, leaving 11 bases between them. The CDR3 contains 13 residues. Per germline, CDR1 SGHTA and CDR2 FQGNSA. This CDR3 reads CASSLWGGGPQHF. The CDR3 DNA sequence: TGTGCCAGCAGCTTATGGGGCGGGGGGCCCCAGCATTTT.

The V and J genes are TRBV11-2 and TRBJ1-1, with TRBD1 as a possible D gene (6 bases). Between the trimmed V and J ends, which lost 4 bases and 4 bases, there was a span of 16 bases. Germline values: CDR1 SGHAT, CDR2 FQNNGV. CDR3 length: 15 residues. The CDR3 DNA reads as TGTGCCAGCAGCTCAATAACAGGGAGCCCCACTGAAGCTTTCTTT. Translating it yields CASSSITGSPTEAFF.

The genes are TRBV6-5 and TRBJ1-4, with D possibly matching TRBD1 (5 bases). V was pared by 0 bases and J by 1 base, with 6 bases between. The CDR3 length is 15 residues. CDR1 MNHEY and CDR2 SVGAGI come from the germline V gene. The chain's CDR3 is CASSYSGGTNEKLFF. The CDR3 DNA is TGTGCCAGCAGTTACTCGGGGGGAACTAATGAAAAACTGTTTTTT.

The J gene is TRBJ2-1, the V gene TRBV24-1, with D perhaps TRBD2 (7 bases). V was pared by 5 bases and J by 3 bases, with 31 bases between. The length of the CDR3 is 21 residues. Germline-derived CDR1 and CDR2 are KGHDR and SFDVKD. The CDR3 region is CATSAYFGGPRNPPIYNEQFF. Written as DNA, the CDR3 is TGTGCCACCAGTGCCTATTTCGGGGGGCCCCGAAACCCGCCTATCTACAATGAGCAGTTCTTC.

This clone came up a few times. V usage is TRBV6-2 or TRBV6-3 and J usage is TRBJ1-4; the D is unclear. The germline V and J ends were trimmed by 5 bases and 6 bases, with 7 bases remaining between them. This CDR3 is built from 12 residues. Germline assignment: CDR1 MNHEY and CDR2 SVGEGT. CDR3 protein: CASSPADEKLFF. The DNA of the CDR3 is TGTGCCAGCAGTCCGGCGGATGAAAAACTGTTTTTT.

Remarks on this clone: The junction does not match germline at one end; this may be a read error. Other nucleotide sequences in the sample specify the same CDR3. V is TRBV2 and J is TRBJ1-6, with a tentative D call TRBD1 (6 bases). Germline V gene sequence: CDR1 SNHLY, CDR2 FYNNEI. The CDR3 extends over 14 amino acids. This CDR3 reads CASSDWGHRSPLHF. As DNA, the CDR3 is TGTGCCAGCAGTGACTGGGGGCACCGATCACCCCTTCACTTT.

The rearrangement joins TRBV30 to TRBJ1-5; the D gene is possibly TRBD1 (5 bases). V was trimmed by 0 bases and J by 7 bases, leaving 13 bases between them. Germline assignment: CDR1 GTSNPN and CDR2 SVGIG (reference sequence). The length of the CDR3 is 14 residues. CDR3 sequence: CAWSVGGVGQPQHF. CDR3 sequence (DNA): TGTGCCTGGAGTGTGGGGGGGGTCGGGCAGCCCCAGCATTTT. The variable domain in full, with the rest retrieved from reference TRBV30 and TRBJ1-5, is SQTIHQWPATLVQPVGSPLSLECTVEGTSNPNLYWYRQAAGRGLQLLFYSVGIGQISSEVPQNLSASRPQDRQFILSSKKLLLSDSGFYLCAWSVGGVGQPQHFGDGTRLSIL.

V gene TRBV9 combines with J gene TRBJ2-5, with D unclear. From germline, CDR1 is SGDLS and CDR2 YYNGEE. The CDR3 runs to 13 residues. The V and J ends lost 1 base and 0 bases respectively, with 4 bases between them. The CDR3 sequence: CASSVQDQETQYF. The CDR3 coding sequence is TGTGCCAGCAGCGTACAGGACCAAGAGACCCAGTACTTC.

The chain carries TRBV9 and TRBJ2-5; 11 nucleotides align to TRBD2. CDR1 is SGDLS, CDR2 YYNGEE, per germline. J gave up 3 bases and V 2 bases, and 6 bases lay outside the gene matches. CDR3 length: 16 residues. For the CDR3, the DNA is TGTGCCAGCAGCGTCAAAGCTAGCGGGGGGAAAGAGACCCAGTACTTC. It yields the protein CASSVKASGGKETQYF.

The chain uses TRBV28 and TRBJ1-4, with a possible D match to TRBD1 (5 bases). CDR3 length: 16 residues. With 1 base removed from V and 0 bases from J, the gap between germline ends came to 9 bases. Germline CDR1 and CDR2: MDHEN and SYDVKM. The CDR3 sequence is CASSLLTETTNEKLFF. The CDR3 nucleotides read TGTGCCAGCAGTTTATTGACAGAAACAACTAATGAAAAACTGTTTTTT.

This chain links TRBV11-2 with TRBJ2-1, with 10 bases identical to TRBD2. Germline V gives CDR1 SGHAT, CDR2 FQNNGV. Trimming at V came to 5 bases and at J to 7 bases, leaving 14 bases not matched to a gene. The CDR3 spans 17 residues. CDR3 bases: TGTGCCAGCAGCCCCCGTGGTAGCGGGGGGCTTGATAATGAGCAGTTCTTC. It encodes CASSPRGSGGLDNEQFF.

The chain uses TRBV3-1 (or the pseudogene TRBV3-2) and TRBJ1-5; 7 bases are a match to TRBD1. The V and J ends lost 1 base and 2 bases, in that order; junction bases with no gene match: 11. The CDR3 loop spans 18 amino acids. The V gene's germline CDR1 is LGHDT and CDR2 YNNKEL (reference sequence). The CDR3 is CASSQALKQGIGNQPQHF. CDR3 nucleotides: TGTGCCAGCAGCCAAGCCTTGAAACAGGGGATTGGCAATCAGCCCCAGCATTTT.

In the case of this clone: A junction boundary mismatches the germline segment, possibly from a read error. V gene TRBV6-2 or TRBV6-3 combines with J gene TRBJ1-1; D is ambiguous. Looked up from germline, CDR1 is MNHEY and CDR2 is SVGEGT. CDR3 length equals 14 residues. The CDR3: CASSFPTVEIKVIF. In DNA form, the CDR3 reads TGTGCCAGCAGTTTCCCCACCGTGGAGATAAAGGTGATCTTT.

In this sample, this clone turned up once. The chain combines TRBV10-2 with TRBJ2-7, with 10 bases fitting TRBD1. The junction had 7 bases not matched to a gene; V was cut back by 6 bases and J by 5 bases. The CDR3 consists of 14 residues. Germline CDR1 and CDR2: WSHSY and SAAADI. Here the CDR3 reads CASRIGTGENEQYF. CDR3 nucleotides: TGCGCCAGCAGGATCGGGACAGGGGAAAACGAGCAGTACTTC.

CDR3: CASSNQGAGNSPLHF. The CDR3 DNA reads as TGTGCCAGCAGTAACCAGGGGGCCGGTAATTCACCCCTCCACTTT. The chain has TRBV6-5 and TRBJ1-6; the match to TRBD1 covers 8 bases. V lost 5 bases and J lost 6; bases outside the gene matches: 6. Germline lookup yields CDR1 MNHEY and CDR2 SVGAGI. CDR3 length equals 15 residues.

The chain joins TRBV30 to TRBJ2-7, with a tentative D call TRBD1 (5 bases). This CDR3 has 13 residues. Germline CDR1 GTSNPN, CDR2 SVGIG (reference sequence). V shed 0 bases and J shed 0 bases, with 6 bases lying between them. The CDR3: CAWSVGHSYEQYF. The CDR3 DNA reads as TGTGCCTGGAGTGTTGGACACTCCTACGAGCAGTACTTC.

This chain joins TRBV1 and TRBJ2-2; the table's D call TRBD1 went unverified against the DNA. TRBV1 is recorded as a pseudogene. CDR3 length equals 18 residues. CDR3 loop: CTSSHFTHRGGGIGELFF. CDR3 sequence (DNA): TGCACCAGCAGCCATTTTACGCACAGGGGCGGTGGGATCGGGGAGCTGTTTTTT.

The chain combines TRBV7-2 with TRBJ2-2; D may be TRBD1 (6 bases). The V and J ends lost 2 bases and 1 base respectively, with 11 bases between them. The CDR3 is made up of 16 amino acids. Germline V gene sequence: CDR1 SGHTA, CDR2 FQGNSA. CDR3 amino acids: CASSLNWGRNTGELFF. The CDR3 DNA is TGTGCCAGCAGCTTAAATTGGGGGCGGAACACCGGGGAGCTGTTTTTT. Full variable domain (remainder filled in from reference TRBV7-2 and TRBJ2-2): GAGVSQSPSNKVTEKGKDVELRCDPISGHTALYWYRQSLGQGLEFLIYFQGNSAPDKSGLPSDRFSAERTGGSVSTLTIQRTQQEDSAVYLCASSLNWGRNTGELFFGEGSRLTVL.

V usage is TRBV19 and J usage is TRBJ1-1, with TRBD1 matching over 8 bases. The V segment lost 4 bases and the J segment 2 bases; nucleotides outside the gene matches: 6. The CDR3 runs to 15 residues. The germline V gene has CDR1 LNHDA and CDR2 SQIVND (reference sequence). The CDR3 here is CASSRWTGINTEAFF. DNA for the CDR3: TGTGCCAGTAGTAGATGGACAGGGATAAACACTGAAGCTTTCTTT. Using reference TRBV19 and TRBJ1-1 for the parts outside the CDR3, the full variable domain is DGGITQSPKYLFRKEGQNVTLSCEQNLNHDAMYWYRQDPGQGLRLIYYSQIVNDFQKGDIAEGYSVSREKKESFPLTVTSAQKNPTAFYLCASSRWTGINTEAFFGQGTRLTVV.

The V gene is TRBV7-9, the J gene TRBJ1-6, with D uncertain. V was clipped by 1 base and J by 10 bases, with 14 bases between them. CDR3 length: 15 residues. CDR1 SEHNR and CDR2 FQNEAQ come from the germline V gene (reference sequence). CDR3 loop: CASSLGREVGSPLHF. CDR3 coding DNA: TGTGCCAGCAGCTTAGGAAGGGAGGTGGGGTCACCCCTCCACTTT.

The chain couples TRBV5-1 to TRBJ2-2; D gene uncertain. Trimming pared 0 bases from V and 0 bases from J, leaving 6 bases between. CDR3 length equals 15 residues. Per the germline V gene, CDR1 is SGHRS and CDR2 is YFSETQ. CDR3 residues: CASSLEGANTGELFF. The DNA of the CDR3 is TGCGCCAGCAGCTTGGAAGGAGCGAACACCGGGGAGCTGTTTTTT.

The rearrangement joins TRBV9 to TRBJ1-2, with 12 bases matching TRBD1. J gave up 5 bases and V 3 bases, and 2 bases lay outside the gene matches. This CDR3 has 14 residues. Germline CDR1 reads SGDLS; CDR2 reads YYNGEE. The CDR3 spells CASSGDRGPYGYTF. The CDR3 coding sequence is TGTGCCAGCAGCGGGGACAGGGGGCCGTATGGCTACACCTTC.

This chain links TRBV14 with TRBJ2-3; D gene uncertain. The germline V gene encodes CDR1 SGHDN and CDR2 FVKESK. V gave up 0 bases and J gave up 8 bases, with 9 bases separating them. The CDR3 has 13 amino acids. CDR3 sequence: CASSQDPAGTQYF. The DNA for the CDR3 is TGTGCCAGCAGCCAAGATCCAGCAGGTACGCAGTATTTT.

The genes are TRBV29-1 and TRBJ1-1; possible D gene TRBD1, 6 bases. Deletions cut 4 bases from V and 0 bases from J, with 9 bases between. CDR1 SQVTM and CDR2 ANQGSEA come from the germline V gene. The CDR3 has 13 amino acids. CDR3 coding DNA: TGCAGCGTTGTCGGACAGTTGAACACTGAAGCTTTCTTT. Residues: CSVVGQLNTEAFF.